This entry lists 21 T cell receptor beta chains sequenced from one sample in a study of blood T cell repertoires in COVID-19. Clones were read by immunoSEQ multiplex PCR, and TCRdb kept only the in-frame ones, dropping some. The data contain around 290,000 clones, approximately 86% of them seen just once; the ten biggest clones take up approximately 2.5%. The sequenced sample was PBMCs or T cells enriched from blood (not recorded which). These receptors were taken from a woman aged 18 to 35 who had recovered from COVID-19.

The V gene is TRBV30, the J gene TRBJ2-5; 10 bases are shared with TRBD1. The CDR3 has 16 amino acids. The germline V gene encodes CDR1 GTSNPN and CDR2 SVGIG (reference sequence). The V and J ends lost 0 bases and 5 bases, in that order; junction bases with no gene match: 9. CDR3 sequence (DNA): TGTGCCTGGAGTGTACTGACAGGGGGCGAAGGGGAGACCCAGTACTTC. Amino acids: CAWSVLTGGEGETQYF. Full variable domain (remainder filled in from reference TRBV30 and TRBJ2-5): SQTIHQWPATLVQPVGSPLSLECTVEGTSNPNLYWYRQAAGRGLQLLFYSVGIGQISSEVPQNLSASRPQDRQFILSSKKLLLSDSGFYLCAWSVLTGGEGETQYFGPGTRLLVL.

V usage is TRBV27 and J usage is TRBJ1-1; D gene uncertain. The V end lost 5 bases, the J end lost 1 base, and 14 bases lay between the germline ends. The germline CDR1 and CDR2 sequences are MNHEY and SMNVEV (reference sequence). This CDR3 comprises 15 residues. The CDR3 here is CASSPTAVRNTEAFF. As DNA, the CDR3 is TGTGCCAGCAGTCCCACTGCCGTTCGGAACACTGAAGCTTTCTTT.

The chain combines TRBV11-3 with TRBJ2-7; TRBD1 aligns across 9 bases. Germline V CDR1 and CDR2: SGHNT, YENEEA. V gave up 4 bases and J gave up 2 bases; unmatched junction bases: 3. The CDR3 is 14 residues long. The CDR3 sequence is CASSSYRGPYEQYF. The DNA of the CDR3 is TGTGCCAGCAGCTCGTACAGGGGGCCCTACGAGCAGTACTTC.

The rearrangement uses TRBV5-1 and TRBJ1-6; 9 positions match TRBD1. The J segment lost 14 bases and the V segment lost 2 bases, leaving 11 bases of the junction unmatched. CDR3 length equals 15 residues. Germline CDR1 SGHRS, CDR2 YFSETQ. CDR3 coding DNA: TGCGCCAGCAGCTTTCAAGACAGGGGGTTTGGTTCCCTCCACTTT. Translation gives CASSFQDRGFGSLHF.

This sequence joins TRBV7-9 and TRBJ1-4; D is possibly TRBD1 (5 bases). Trimming cost V 4 bases and J 7 bases, with 16 bases left between them. From germline, CDR1 is SEHNR and CDR2 FQNEAQ (reference sequence). The CDR3 has 15 residues. The CDR3 reads CASSSYTGEGEKLFF. DNA of the CDR3: TGTGCCAGCAGCTCGTACACGGGGGAAGGTGAAAAACTGTTTTTT.

This clone was counted a single time. The chain has TRBV5-4 and TRBJ1-2; TRBD1 agrees at 7 bases. The CDR3 runs 16 residues. Germline V gene data show CDR1 as SGHNT and CDR2 as YYREEE (reference sequence). Unmatched junction bases numbered 12, after V lost 4 bases and J lost 3 bases. In nucleotides, the CDR3 is TGTGCCAGCAGCGAAGGGACAGCCGAAAGGCACTATGGCTACACCTTC. Its protein product is CASSEGTAERHYGYTF.

This chain connects TRBV4-3 to TRBJ1-6; no definite D call. V was shortened by 0 bases and J by 3 bases, with 9 bases between the two germline ends. Germline V lookup: CDR1 LGHNA, CDR2 YSLEER. The CDR3 extends over 16 amino acids. CDR3 coding DNA: TGCGCCAGCAGCCAAGAAGTGGCAGTCTATAATTCACCCCTCCACTTT. This codes for CASSQEVAVYNSPLHF.

J is TRBJ2-3 and V is TRBV10-3; 7 bases fit TRBD2. Trimming cost V 9 bases and J 0 bases; bases outside gene matches: 3. Germline V gene lookup returns CDR1 ENHRY and CDR2 SYGVKD. The CDR3 has 13 residues. This CDR3 is CAIGGGSTDTQYF. For the CDR3, the DNA is TGTGCCATTGGCGGGGGTAGCACAGATACGCAGTATTTT.

This chain connects TRBV19 to TRBJ1-3; D is possibly TRBD1 (5 bases). There are 15 residues in the CDR3. Germline V gene sequence: CDR1 LNHDA, CDR2 SQIVND (reference sequence). The ends were cut back, 7 bases at V and 1 base at J, with 14 bases in the middle. The CDR3, as DNA: TGTGCCAGTAACCTGGACTACAGGTCTGGAAACACCATATATTTT. It encodes CASNLDYRSGNTIYF.

The V call is TRBV12-3 or TRBV12-4, the J call TRBJ2-3; 8 nucleotides match TRBD1. This CDR3 has 13 amino acids. V shed 4 bases and J 3 bases; nucleotides not matched to a gene: 0. For the CDR3, the DNA is TGTGCCAGCAGTTGGACAGGGACAGATACGCAGTATTTT. Protein sequence: CASSWTGTDTQYF.

The CDR3 here is CAISESQGGDSYEQYF. The CDR3 nucleotides read TGTGCCATCAGTGAGTCCCAGGGGGGCGACTCCTACGAGCAGTACTTC. This sequence joins TRBV10-3 and TRBJ2-7, with a tentative D call TRBD1 (7 bases). Looked up from germline, CDR1 is ENHRY and CDR2 is SYGVKD. This CDR3 has 16 amino acids. V gave up 0 bases and J gave up 0 bases, with 12 bases separating them.

This clone was detected once. This chain joins TRBV6-1 and TRBJ2-1; 10 positions agree with TRBD2. The CDR3 sequence is 16 residues long. V trimming: 2 bases; J trimming: 6 bases; junction bases outside the gene matches: 7. Germline lookup yields CDR1 MNHNS and CDR2 SASEGT. The CDR3 protein is CASSETWASGSNEQFF. DNA of the CDR3: TGTGCCAGCAGTGAAACTTGGGCTAGCGGGAGCAATGAGCAGTTCTTC.

This chain connects TRBV5-1 to TRBJ2-1; TRBD1 agrees at 9 bases. With 4 bases clipped from V and 6 bases from J, the junction kept 5 bases outside the gene matches. Germline CDR1 reads SGHRS; CDR2 reads YFSETQ. This CDR3 region has 14 residues. CDR3 loop: CASSPQTGGNEQFF. CDR3 DNA: TGCGCCAGCAGCCCGCAGACAGGGGGCAATGAGCAGTTCTTC.

The chain carries TRBV7-9 and TRBJ2-3, with a weak D call TRBD2 (6 bases). The germline gives CDR1 SEHNR, CDR2 FQNEAQ (reference sequence). CDR3 length: 15 residues. Trimming took off 6 bases at V and 0 bases at J, with 13 bases between the two ends. The CDR3 protein is CASSNREISTDTQYF. The CDR3 DNA reads as TGTGCCAGCAGTAACCGGGAGATTAGCACAGATACGCAGTATTTT.

This sequence joins TRBV29-1 and TRBJ1-2; 7 bases are shared with TRBD1. The CDR3 is 15 amino acids. Germline V CDR1 and CDR2: SQVTM, ANQGSEA. The V and J ends lost 0 bases and 0 bases, in that order; junction bases with no gene match: 4. The CDR3 region has the DNA TGCAGCGTTGAAGATGGAGACAGGGCTAACTATGGCTACACCTTC. It specifies CSVEDGDRANYGYTF.

The chain recombines TRBV4-3 with TRBJ2-3; TRBD2 matches at 11 bases. Germline values: CDR1 LGHNA, CDR2 YSLEER. This CDR3 is built from 17 residues. Trimming removed 0 bases from V and 6 bases from J; junction bases left unmatched: 8. Written as DNA, the CDR3 is TGCGCCAGCAGCCAAGACGTAGCGGGGGGGCCCCGGGATACGCAGTATTTT. Translating it yields CASSQDVAGGPRDTQYF.

J is TRBJ1-1 and V is TRBV5-5; a weak D match, TRBD1 (5 bases). The V gene's germline CDR1 is SGHKS and CDR2 YYEKEE (reference sequence). This CDR3 is built from 16 residues. V gave up 7 bases and J gave up 0 bases, with 19 bases separating them. CDR3 bases: TGTGCCAGCTTCTTAGGGGCAACGACCTTGAACACTGAAGCTTTCTTT. Translating gives CASFLGATTLNTEAFF.

In this sample, this clone turned up a few times. The chain employs TRBV5-4 and TRBJ2-7, with D unresolved. V was cut by 4 bases and J by 3 bases, with 14 bases left in between. This CDR3 region has 14 residues. From germline, CDR1 is SGHNT and CDR2 YYREEE (reference sequence). DNA for the CDR3: TGTGCCAGCAGCCGGCAACCGGCGGTCTACGAGCAGTACTTC. This encodes CASSRQPAVYEQYF.

The chain is built from TRBV6-5 and TRBJ1-6, with a tentative D call TRBD1 (6 bases). The germline CDR1 and CDR2 sequences are MNHEY and SVGAGI. This CDR3 has 13 amino acids. Trimming cost V 11 bases and J 7 bases, with 15 bases left between them. The CDR3 is CAGRTVSNSPLHF. CDR3 sequence (DNA): TGTGCCGGACGGACAGTTTCCAATTCACCCCTCCACTTT.

This chain links TRBV3-1 (or the pseudogene TRBV3-2) with TRBJ2-3; D possibly corresponds to TRBD2 (5 bases). The CDR3 is 16 residues long. The V gene's germline CDR1 is LGHDT and CDR2 YNNKEL (reference sequence). V was cut by 0 bases and J by 1 base, with 11 bases left in between. The CDR3 is CASSQDLEVGTDTQYF. CDR3 in DNA: TGTGCCAGCAGCCAAGATCTGGAGGTTGGCACAGATACGCAGTATTTT.

The chain uses TRBV5-1 and TRBJ1-4; D not certain. The V end was cut by 0 bases, the J end by 5 bases, with 11 bases between. Per germline, CDR1 SGHRS and CDR2 YFSETQ. This CDR3 has 15 residues. The CDR3, as DNA: TGCGCCAGCAGCTTGGGGACGACGGGAAATGAAAAACTGTTTTTT. Translation gives CASSLGTTGNEKLFF.